Reported below is one T cell receptor beta chain. The CDR3 contains 13 residues. The V end was cut by 3 bases, the J end by 3 bases, with 6 bases between. Germline values: CDR1 LNHDA, CDR2 SQIVND (reference sequence). The sample belongs to a study of blood T cell repertoires in COVID-19. Source study methods: Estimated nucleated cell counts came from reference gene primer amplification. TCRdb's table, derived via immunoSEQ multiplex PCR, lists solely in-frame clones and lacks some. The DNA was the basis for D and trimming; V, J and clone size are from that table. The table includes about 480,000 clones, more than 75% detected once. Cohorts were assigned according to the clinical history that participants reported. Each recovered donor of Cohort 3 presented with two negative PCRs, clearance, or symptom resolution.

This TCR derives from a woman in her forties who had recovered from COVID-19. The chain has TRBV19 and TRBJ1-5; D is unclear. Sequencing input: PBMCs or T cells enriched from blood (not recorded which). CDR3 sequence (DNA): TGTGCCAGTAGTATGCAGAACAATCAGCCCCAGCATTTT. Its protein is CASSMQNNQPQHF.